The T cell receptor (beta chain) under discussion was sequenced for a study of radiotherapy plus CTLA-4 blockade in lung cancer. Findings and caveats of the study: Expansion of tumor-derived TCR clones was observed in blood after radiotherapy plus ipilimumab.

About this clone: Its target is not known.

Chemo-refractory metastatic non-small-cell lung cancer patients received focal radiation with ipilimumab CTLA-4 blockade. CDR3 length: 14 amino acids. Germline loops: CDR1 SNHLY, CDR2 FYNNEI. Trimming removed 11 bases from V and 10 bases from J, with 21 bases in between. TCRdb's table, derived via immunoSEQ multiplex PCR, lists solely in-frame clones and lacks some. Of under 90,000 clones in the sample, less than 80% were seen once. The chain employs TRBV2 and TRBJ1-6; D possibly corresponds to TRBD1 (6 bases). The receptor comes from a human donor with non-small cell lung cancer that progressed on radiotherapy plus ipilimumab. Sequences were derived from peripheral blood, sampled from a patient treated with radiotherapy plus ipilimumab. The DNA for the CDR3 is TGTGCCTCCTCCCAGGGACAATTGGGGTCACCCCTCCACTTT. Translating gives CASSQGQLGSPLHF.